Listed below are T cell receptor beta chains from one sample, sequenced in a study of shared clonotypes between healthy human individuals. Data came from immunoSEQ multiplex PCR; TCRdb stores just in-frame clones and leaves some out. The sample contains around 1,000,000 clones, roughly 80% of which appear only once. Sequencing was carried out using memory CD4+ T cells from PBMCs. These receptors were collected from a man aged 18-30 years in good health. Some clones in this sample may be carry-over from other donors' samples. Both conserved end residues are part of each CDR3. A D gene is named only where the DNA matches it firmly. Clone sizes are given selectively: once, few, many, or a class where the clone is expanded.

>TRBV30|NA|TRBJ1-4|NA
CAWSVRGGREKLFF
TGTGCCTGGAGTGTACGGGGGGGCCGGGAAAAACTGTTTTTT
>TRBV6-1|NA|TRBJ1-5|NA
CASSELNPGLDQPQHF
TGTGCCAGCAGTGAACTCAACCCAGGGCTGGATCAGCCCCAGCATTTT
>TRBV2|NA|TRBJ2-2|TRBD2
CASRGLASTGELFF
TGTGCCAGCCGGGGACTAGCGTCCACCGGGGAGCTGTTTTTT
>TRBV6-4|NA|TRBJ2-3|TRBD2
CASSDSWLAGEWDTDTQYF
TGTGCCAGCAGTGACTCGTGGTTAGCGGGAGAGTGGGACACAGATACGCAGTATTTT
>TRBV5-4|NA|TRBJ2-1|TRBD2
CASSPTGTSGRNEQFF
TGTGCCAGCAGCCCGACCGGGACTAGCGGGAGGAATGAGCAGTTCTTC
>TRBV9|NA|TRBJ2-1|NA
CASSVTASYNEQFF
TGTGCCAGCAGCGTTACAGCGAGCTACAATGAGCAGTTCTTC
>TRBV5-1|NA|TRBJ2-3|NA
CASSLSDWDTDTQYF
TGCGCCAGCAGCCTCTCGGACTGGGACACAGATACGCAGTATTTT
>TRBV7-9|NA|TRBJ2-3|NA
CASSARTTDTQYF
TGTGCCAGCAGCGCCCGGACGACAGATACGCAGTATTTT
>TRBV7-9|NA|TRBJ2-1|NA
CASSFGGNNEQFF
TGTGCCAGCAGCTTTGGAGGGAACAATGAGCAGTTCTTC
>TRBV2|NA|TRBJ2-7|TRBD2
CASRARTSGYEQYF
TGTGCCAGCAGGGCGAGGACTAGCGGTTACGAGCAGTACTTC
>TRBV5-5|NA|TRBJ1-2|NA
CASSLTGLNYGYTF
TGTGCCAGCAGCTTAACAGGGCTAAACTATGGCTACACCTTC
>TRBV5-5|NA|TRBJ1-5|TRBD1
CASSPRTGSQPQHF
TGTGCCAGCAGCCCCAGGACAGGGTCACAGCCCCAGCATTTT
>TRBV2|few|TRBJ1-1|NA
CASLGEQNTEAFF
TGTGCCAGCCTTGGAGAGCAGAACACTGAAGCTTTCTTT